This T cell receptor (beta chain) was sequenced during a study of blood T cell repertoires in COVID-19. Using immunoSEQ multiplex PCR, the repertoire was profiled, and TCRdb retains in-frame clones only, with some absent. Altogether nearly 60,000 clones are present, about 84% being singletons, with the ten largest covering roughly 4.5%. J gave up 2 bases and V 5 bases, and 4 bases lay outside the gene matches. The CDR3 is 15 residues long. Per the germline V gene, CDR1 is LGHDT and CDR2 is YNNKEL (reference sequence). This clone showed up just once. The chain links TRBV3-1 (or the pseudogene TRBV3-2) to TRBJ2-1; 9 positions match TRBD1. Material for sequencing was peripheral blood. The TCR comes from a man aged 35-49 years with active COVID-19. CDR3 DNA sequence: TGTGCCAGCAGCTCGGGACAGGGTGCCTACAATGAGCAGTTCTTC. Translating it yields CASSSGQGAYNEQFF.